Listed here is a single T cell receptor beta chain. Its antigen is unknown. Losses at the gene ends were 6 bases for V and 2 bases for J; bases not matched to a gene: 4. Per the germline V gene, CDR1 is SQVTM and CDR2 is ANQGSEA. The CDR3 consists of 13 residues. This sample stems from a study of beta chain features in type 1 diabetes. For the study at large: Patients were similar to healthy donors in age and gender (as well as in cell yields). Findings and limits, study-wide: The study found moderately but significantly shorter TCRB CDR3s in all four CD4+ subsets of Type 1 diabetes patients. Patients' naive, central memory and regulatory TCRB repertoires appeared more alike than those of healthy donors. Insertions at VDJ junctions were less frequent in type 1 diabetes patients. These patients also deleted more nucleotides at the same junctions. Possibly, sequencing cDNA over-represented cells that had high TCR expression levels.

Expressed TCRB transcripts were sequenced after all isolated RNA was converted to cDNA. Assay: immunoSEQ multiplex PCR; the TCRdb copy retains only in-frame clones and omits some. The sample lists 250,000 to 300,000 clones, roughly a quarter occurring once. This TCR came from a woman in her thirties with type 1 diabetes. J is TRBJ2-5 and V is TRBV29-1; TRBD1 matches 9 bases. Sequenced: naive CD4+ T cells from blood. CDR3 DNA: TGCAGCGTGGACAGGGGTAATCAAGAGACCCAGTACTTC. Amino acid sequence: CSVDRGNQETQYF. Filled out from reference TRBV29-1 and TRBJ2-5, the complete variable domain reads SAVISQKPSRDICQRGTSLTIQCQVDSQVTMMFWYRQQPGQSLTLIATANQGSEATYESGFVIDKFPISRPNLTFSTLTVSNMSPEDSSIYLCSVDRGNQETQYFGPGTRLLVL.